The 23 T cell receptor beta chains listed next were all sequenced from one sample in a study of quantifying T cell responses using KT2 cells. Across the whole study: cDNA was made from DNase-treated RNA using alpha and beta constant primers.

The cDNA 3' end received a ligated oligonucleotide with a UMI. First-round PCR used three to five cycles and beta primers RC1.1 and RC1.2 covering TRBC1 and TRBC2. Using its own MiXCR run on the UMI-ligation and nested PCR reads, TCRdb lists one record per CDR3 protein. The sample holds 40,000 or so distinct CDR3 sequences, 15% to 20% seen once. Source material: PBMCs spiked with cells of the T cell clone KT2. These receptors were taken from a human donor.

There are many counts of this clonotype. The rearrangement uses TRBV11-2 and TRBJ2-5; 10 bases fit TRBD2. With 5 bases clipped from V and 7 bases from J, the junction kept 10 bases outside the gene matches. This CDR3 spans 15 amino acids. Per the germline V gene, CDR1 is SGHAT and CDR2 is FQNNGV. The CDR3 spells CASSVQRGGRVTQYF. The CDR3 nucleotides read TGTGCCAGCAGCGTTCAGCGGGGGGGCCGGGTGACCCAGTACTTC.

This clonotype has a handful of counts. The J gene is TRBJ2-3, the V gene TRBV7-9, with 14 bases matching TRBD2. V lost 1 base, J lost 0 bases, and 6 bases stayed unmatched. This CDR3 has 19 residues. Germline lookup yields CDR1 SEHNR and CDR2 FQNEAQ (reference sequence). The CDR3 spells CASSLVSGTSGSSTDTQYF. The CDR3 DNA reads as TGTGCCAGCAGCTTAGTGTCTGGGACTAGCGGGAGTAGCACAGATACGCAGTATTTT.

This clonotype was seen a few times. The genes are TRBV7-9 and TRBJ2-1; a possible D gene is TRBD2 (6 bases). CDR3 length: 17 residues. V lost 5 bases to trimming and J lost 2 bases, with 19 bases between them. Germline V CDR1 and CDR2: SEHNR, FQNEAQ (reference sequence). In nucleotides, the CDR3 is TGTGCCAGCAGCCGGGGGACCTCCCAGATGACCTACAATGAGCAGTTCTTC. This codes for CASSRGTSQMTYNEQFF.

The table lists this clonotype with a few counts. The V gene is TRBV9, the J gene TRBJ2-4; D not resolved. Trimming took off 0 bases at V and 0 bases at J, with 13 bases between the two ends. CDR1 SGDLS and CDR2 YYNGEE come from the germline V gene. The CDR3 runs 17 residues. CDR3 nucleotides: TGTGCCAGCAGCGTAGAGCCACTATTACTAGCCAAAAACATTCAGTACTTC. Its translation is CASSVEPLLLAKNIQYF.

The chain is built from TRBV2 and TRBJ2-4, with D perhaps TRBD2 (5 bases). Deletions cut 7 bases from V and 8 bases from J, with 18 bases between. Germline loops: CDR1 SNHLY, CDR2 FYNNEI. The CDR3 sequence is 14 residues long. This chain's CDR3 is CASKGTRMGDIQYF. CDR3 sequence (DNA): TGTGCCAGCAAGGGTACAAGGATGGGAGACATTCAGTACTTC.

The rearrangement uses TRBV19 and TRBJ1-4; no clear D gene. CDR3 length equals 14 residues. Germline V gene sequence: CDR1 LNHDA, CDR2 SQIVND (reference sequence). V was clipped by 3 bases and J by 0 bases, with 5 bases between them. CDR3 in DNA: TGTGCCAGTAGTATGAGTTCAACTAATGAAAAACTGTTTTTT. Translated, it gives CASSMSSTNEKLFF.

There are many counts of this clonotype. The chain uses TRBV29-1 and TRBJ1-1; D ambiguous. CDR1 is SQVTM, CDR2 ANQGSEA, per germline. V gave up 6 bases and J gave up 1 base, with 12 bases separating them. This CDR3 is 13 amino acids long. CDR3 coding DNA: TGCAGCGTGAGAGGGTGGGGGAACACTGAAGCTTTCTTT. It yields the protein CSVRGWGNTEAFF.

The chain uses TRBV5-1 and TRBJ2-7; D gene uncertain. Germline V CDR1 and CDR2: SGHRS, YFSETQ. V was shortened by 1 base and J by 0 bases, with 11 bases between the two germline ends. CDR3 length: 15 amino acids. This CDR3 reads CASSLTVLSSYEQYF. CDR3 nucleotides: TGCGCCAGCAGCTTGACGGTCCTAAGCTCCTACGAGCAGTACTTC.

The CDR3 coding sequence is TGTGCCAGCAGTTTAAGGAGAAGCCGACCTTACTACGAGCAGTACTTC. Protein: CASSLRRSRPYYEQYF. The chain joins TRBV28 to TRBJ2-7; D call uncertain. Germline CDR1 is MDHEN and CDR2 is SYDVKM. Trimming stripped 2 bases from V and 3 bases from J, with 17 bases between. The CDR3 runs to 16 residues.

In its sample, this clonotype was seen a few times. The gene calls are TRBV7-2 and TRBJ2-3, with D maybe TRBD2 (6 bases). The CDR3 has 15 residues. Germline CDR1 is SGHTA and CDR2 is FQGNSA. V was cut by 5 bases and J by 2 bases, with 14 bases left in between. CDR3 DNA sequence: TGTGCCAGCAGCCCAGGAAGCGGGCCCACAGATACGCAGTATTTT. Translated: CASSPGSGPTDTQYF.

V usage is TRBV7-2 and J usage is TRBJ2-5; the D gene is possibly TRBD2 (6 bases). V lost 3 bases to trimming and J lost 1 base, with 9 bases between them. The germline CDR1 and CDR2 sequences are SGHTA and FQGNSA. The CDR3 length is 14 residues. The CDR3 nucleotides are TGTGCCAGCAGCTTCCCGGGACTCCAAGAGACCCAGTACTTC. Translated: CASSFPGLQETQYF.

J is TRBJ1-2 and V is TRBV14; 9 nucleotides match TRBD1. Trimming cost V 2 bases and J 6 bases; bases outside gene matches: 16. Germline V CDR1 and CDR2: SGHDN, FVKESK. The CDR3 has 18 residues. The CDR3 DNA sequence: TGTGCCAGCAGCCAAACATTTGGGACAGGGAGGTTTGCGGATGGCTACACCTTC. This translates into CASSQTFGTGRFADGYTF.

There are many counts of this clonotype. The rearrangement links TRBV3-1 to TRBJ2-5, with 7 bases aligning to TRBD2. The ends lost 0 bases at V and 5 bases at J; junction bases unmatched: 15. The V gene's germline CDR1 is LGHDT and CDR2 YNNKEL (reference sequence). This CDR3 has 18 amino acids. CDR3 sequence reads: CASSQERVSSREKETQYF. CDR3 DNA: TGTGCCAGCAGCCAAGAACGGGTTAGCTCGCGGGAGAAGGAGACCCAGTACTTC.

This clonotype turned up a few times. This chain links TRBV7-2 with TRBJ2-5; unclear D gene. This CDR3 comprises 11 residues. V lost 5 bases to trimming and J lost 5 bases, with 6 bases between them. Germline V CDR1 and CDR2: SGHTA, FQGNSA. The chain's CDR3 is CASSQAETQYF. The CDR3 region has the DNA TGTGCCAGCAGCCAGGCGGAGACCCAGTACTTC.

The rearrangement uses TRBV12-3 or TRBV12-4 and TRBJ2-4, with D uncertain. The CDR3 has 17 amino acids. Trimming took 3 bases from V and 1 from J, leaving 16 bases between them. The DNA of the CDR3 is TGTGCCAGCAGTTTCGGAAACTACGCCCGGGCCAAAAACATTCAGTACTTC. Protein sequence: CASSFGNYARAKNIQYF.

The chain links TRBV6-5 to TRBJ2-3; D remains unclear. Looked up from germline, CDR1 is MNHEY and CDR2 is SVGAGI. V lost 6 bases to trimming and J lost 6 bases, with 10 bases between them. The CDR3 spans 12 residues. CDR3 amino acids: CASSPDSDTQYF. The CDR3 DNA reads TGTGCCAGCAGCCCCGACTCCGATACGCAGTATTTT.

This clonotype has more than one count but fewer than ten. This chain uses TRBV4-2 with TRBJ2-1; 12 positions agree with TRBD2. Germline V lookup: CDR1 LGHNA, CDR2 YNFKEQ. The J segment lost 5 bases and the V segment lost 4 bases, leaving 9 bases of the junction unmatched. This CDR3 contains 17 residues. The CDR3 loop reads CASSPRLAGAIHNEQFF. CDR3 nucleotide sequence: TGTGCCAGCAGCCCACGACTAGCGGGAGCAATCCACAATGAGCAGTTCTTC.

This clonotype was counted only a few times. The rearrangement links TRBV24-1 to TRBJ2-5, with unresolved D. The CDR3 runs to 15 residues. The V gene's germline CDR1 is KGHDR and CDR2 SFDVKD. Trimming took off 3 bases at V and 7 bases at J, with 17 bases between the two ends. The CDR3 loop is CATSDPRSPIGTQYF. As DNA, the CDR3 is TGTGCCACCAGTGATCCTCGATCCCCGATAGGGACCCAGTACTTC.

This clonotype was detected only a few times. The chain uses TRBV10-3 and TRBJ2-3, with 7 bases matching TRBD2. This CDR3 is 15 amino acids long. CDR1 is ENHRY, CDR2 SYGVKD, per germline. Trimming took 7 bases from V and 3 from J; bases not matched to a gene: 10. The CDR3 sequence is CAITPPGGGTDTQYF. CDR3 bases: TGTGCCATCACCCCCCCTGGGGGGGGGACAGATACGCAGTATTTT.

V usage is TRBV9 and J usage is TRBJ2-1; D perhaps matches TRBD2 (6 bases). This CDR3 has 11 amino acids. The V gene lost 7 bases and the J gene lost 5 bases, with 7 bases spanning the gap. CDR1 is SGDLS, CDR2 YYNGEE, per germline. The CDR3 here is CASGGDNEQFF. CDR3 sequence (DNA): TGTGCCAGCGGCGGGGACAATGAGCAGTTCTTC.

The chain links TRBV14 to TRBJ2-4, with 14 positions matching TRBD2. Germline values: CDR1 SGHDN, CDR2 FVKESK. The V and J ends lost 3 bases and 1 base, in that order; junction bases with no gene match: 14. CDR3 length: 21 amino acids. CDR3 protein: CASSQTSGRAAGRTAKNIQYF. CDR3 nucleotides: TGTGCCAGCAGCCAGACTAGCGGGAGGGCCGCGGGTAGAACGGCCAAAAACATTCAGTACTTC.

A word on this clonotype: A much larger clone lies one base from this, so it may be a read error. The chain links TRBV20-1 to TRBJ1-1; D unresolved. This CDR3 contains 15 residues. Germline V gives CDR1 DFQATT, CDR2 SNEGSKA (reference sequence). V lost 2 bases to trimming and J lost 5 bases, with 18 bases between them. This chain's CDR3 is CSARNGSSVRTEAFF. CDR3 DNA sequence: TGCAGTGCTAGAAATGGTAGCTCAGTACGGACTGAAGCTTTCTTT.

In its sample, this clonotype was seen a few times. CDR3 amino acids: CSASNVFNQPQHF. The DNA for the CDR3 is TGCAGTGCTAGCAATGTTTTCAATCAGCCCCAGCATTTT. The chain combines TRBV20-1 with TRBJ1-5; the D is unclear. V lost 3 bases to trimming and J lost 3 bases, with 9 bases between them. The CDR3 has 13 amino acids. The V gene's germline CDR1 is DFQATT and CDR2 SNEGSKA (reference sequence).